The sequence of this T cell receptor (beta chain) was determined in a study of T cells in Graves' hyperthyroidism and ophthalmopathy. Germline V gene sequence: CDR1 SGHRS, CDR2 YFSETQ. The junction had 10 bases not matched to a gene; V was cut back by 3 bases and J by 2 bases. This CDR3 has 18 residues. TCR beta CDR3 sequences were amplified from RNA transcripts. With the HTBI primer set, the TCR CDR3 went through a first round of RT-PCR. One entry per CDR3 protein results from TCRdb running MiXCR on the multiplex PCR reads. Among around 360,000 distinct CDR3 sequences, roughly 15% were seen once, and the ten largest hold about 20%. This clonotype was observed a handful of times. It was uncontrolled infection, other autoimmune disease, pregnancy or lactation that excluded patients.

The sequence derives from a woman aged 60-75 years with Graves' ophthalmopathy. V is TRBV5-1 and J is TRBJ2-7; 14 positions agree with TRBD2. The sample consisted of blood. CDR3 in DNA: TGCGCCAGCAGCTCGGGACTAGCGGGAGTTTTTGTCGCCTACGAGCAGTACTTC. Residues: CASSSGLAGVFVAYEQYF. The complete variable domain, with remaining parts taken from reference TRBV5-1 and TRBJ2-7, reads KAGVTQTPRYLIKTRGQQVTLSCSPISGHRSVSWYQQTPGQGLQFLFEYFSETQRNKGNFPGRFSGRQFSNSRSEMNVSTLELGDSALYLCASSSGLAGVFVAYEQYFGPGTRLTVT.